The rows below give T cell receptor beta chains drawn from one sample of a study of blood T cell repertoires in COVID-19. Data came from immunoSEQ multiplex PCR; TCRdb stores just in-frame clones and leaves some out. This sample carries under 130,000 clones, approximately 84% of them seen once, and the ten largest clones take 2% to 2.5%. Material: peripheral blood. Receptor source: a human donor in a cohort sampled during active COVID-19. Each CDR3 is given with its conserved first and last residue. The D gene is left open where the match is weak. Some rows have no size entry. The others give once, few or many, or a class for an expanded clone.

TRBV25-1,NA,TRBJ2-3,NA,TGTGCCAGCAGTCACACAGGGACGCAAACAGATACGCAGTATTTT,CASSHTGTQTDTQYF
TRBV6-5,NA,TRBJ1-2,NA,TGTGCCAGCAGCGTTGCCGACAGTTATGGCTATGGCTACACCTTC,CASSVADSYGYGYTF
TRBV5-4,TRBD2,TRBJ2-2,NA,TGTGCCAGCAGCTTGGAAGCGGGGGCCACGAACACCGGGGAGCTGTTTTTT,CASSLEAGATNTGELFF
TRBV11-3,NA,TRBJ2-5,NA,TGTGCCAGCGGGAGCCAAGAGACCCAGTACTTC,CASGSQETQYF
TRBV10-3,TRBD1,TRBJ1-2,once,TGTGCCATCAGTAAGGACAGGAACGACTATGGCTACACCTTC,CAISKDRNDYGYTF
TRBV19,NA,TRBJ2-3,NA,TGTGCCAGTAGTATTCAGACAGATACGCAGTATTTT,CASSIQTDTQYF
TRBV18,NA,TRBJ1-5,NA,TGTGCCAGCTCACCCCAACTTAATCAGCCCCAGCATTTT,CASSPQLNQPQHF
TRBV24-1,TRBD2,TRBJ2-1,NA,TGTGCCACCAGTGATGCGGGGGGGCAAGGGAATGAGCAGTTCTTC,CATSDAGGQGNEQFF
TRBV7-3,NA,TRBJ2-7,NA,TGTGCCAGCAGCAATAATATAGCCAGCGAGCAGTACTTC,CASSNNIASEQYF
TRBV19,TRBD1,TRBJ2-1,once,TGTGCCAGTAGTATGGGACAGGGTTTAGATGAGCAGTTCTTC,CASSMGQGLDEQFF
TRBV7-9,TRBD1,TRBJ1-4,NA,TGTGCCAGCAGCTTCTGGACAGGGGGCGAGCGGGAAAAACTGTTTTTT,CASSFWTGGEREKLFF
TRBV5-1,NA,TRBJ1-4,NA,TGCGCCAGCAGCAAAGCCCCACAGGGTAATGAAAAACTGTTTTTT,CASSKAPQGNEKLFF
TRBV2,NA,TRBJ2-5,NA,TGTGCCAGCAGTCCGGGACTTCCGTACCAAGAGACCCAGTACTTC,CASSPGLPYQETQYF
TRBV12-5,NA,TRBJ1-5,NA,TGTGCTAGCAGCTGGGGGGACCAGCCCCAGCATTTT,CASSWGDQPQHF
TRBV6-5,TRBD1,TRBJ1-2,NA,TGTGCCAGCAGAACCACAGGGGCGCTCTATGGCTACACCTTC,CASRTTGALYGYTF
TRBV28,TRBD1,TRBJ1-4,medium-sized,TGTGCCAGCAGTTTAAGAGGGACAGGGGGAGAAAAACTGTTTTTT,CASSLRGTGGEKLFF
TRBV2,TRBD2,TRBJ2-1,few,TGTGCCAGCAGTTACGGGACTAGCGGGATAGGGGAGCAGTTCTTC,CASSYGTSGIGEQFF
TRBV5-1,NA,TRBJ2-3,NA,TGCGCCAGCAGCTTGGGGACTTCCGGCACAGATACGCAGTATTTT,CASSLGTSGTDTQYF
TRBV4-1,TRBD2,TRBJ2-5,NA,TGCGCCAGCAGCCAGACAGGGACTAGCTGGGAGACCCAGTACTTC,CASSQTGTSWETQYF